The present TCR beta chain was sequenced within a study of T cells in Graves' hyperthyroidism and ophthalmopathy (dated 2019 in TCRdb). In terms of the full investigation: Peripheral blood was sampled at the time of initial diagnosis, prior to any treatment. Once sampling was done, hyperthyroidism patients were given methimazole at a starting dose of 30 mg daily, whereas ophthalmopathy patients were given high-dose intravenous methylprednisolone. The study also compared thyroid tissue and blood T-cell repertoires from more than 5 Graves' hyperthyroidism patients. According to the paper, TCR Vbeta CDR3 sequencing was carried out on 120 to 150 peripheral blood samples, which came from 40 to 45 ophthalmopathy, 70 to 80 hyperthyroidism and roughly 17 progressor patients. For training and testing, the 100 or so patients in the discovery cohort were randomly divided in a 7:3 ratio. An independent validation cohort of around 19 hyperthyroidism patients and about 15 patients who later progressed to ophthalmopathy tested prospective prediction of ophthalmopathy. A discovery cohort of roughly 96 patients, roughly 40 with Graves' ophthalmopathy and about 58 with stable Graves' hyperthyroidism, was used to find distinguishing TCR V-J signatures.

TCR beta CDR3 regions were amplified from RNA transcripts. The TCR CDR3 was subjected to a first round of RT-PCR using the HTBI primer set and the Qiagen OneStep RT-PCR kit. Libraries were constructed in a second round of multiplex PCR, after which size selection and purification were carried out. Sequencing of the libraries was done on an Illumina HiSeq2000 using paired-end 100 bp reads. Processing in the source paper ran as follows. SOAPnuke was used to process the raw data, throwing out any read that contained adapters or uncalled bases, had a mean Phred below 15, or lacked an exact constant-primer or identifier match. COPE v1.2.5 was used to merge high-quality paired reads, and clonotypes were defined as unique nucleotide sequences. MiTCR v1.1 was used to align clonotypes to the IMGT TRBV, TRBD and TRBJ reference segments. The analysis was restricted to V-J combinations with a frequency above 0.0001, which together covered 98% to 99.2% of the repertoires. The TCS score was defined as the ratio of F50 (clonal expansion) to E x V (chaos), calculated using BLOSUM62-based TCRdist between CDR3 peptides within each V-J. Welch's t-statistics and random forest reduced some 510 V-J features to about 12, which were used in a naive Bayes classifier (R e1071). The public reads were reprocessed in TCRdb via fastp at Q25 and MiXCR, keeping in-frame beta chains. Each entry merges the rows of one CDR3 protein and shows their most common DNA and genes. These V and J calls are TCRdb output, not the study's own analysis. This sample is represented by about 700,000 distinct CDR3 sequences; 11% to 15% of them were singletons. Clones ranked in the top ten supply roughly 10% of the sample.

Overall results and qualifications from the work: A 13 V-J signature model separated ophthalmopathy from stable hyperthyroidism, with about 88% sensitivity and about 81% specificity in cross-validation and 80%/75% in testing. During validation, the model predicted progression to ophthalmopathy a median of roughly six months ahead of onset, with around 65% sensitivity and about 75% specificity. Most expanded thyroid clonotypes (frequency above 0.001) were also detected in blood, a finding suggesting that blood repertoires may reflect thyroid immune responses. Sample size was not statistically predetermined, and blinding of investigators to group allocation was not performed.

Stable Graves' hyperthyroidism was defined as no progression to ophthalmopathy during 18 months of follow-up. Hyperthyroidism patients were aged 18 to 65 years and newly diagnosed, with disease duration of less than 2 months. Any patient with an uncontrolled infection, another autoimmune disease, pregnancy or lactation was excluded. Diagnoses relied on clinical symptoms, serum thyroxine and TRAb, thyroid ultrasound and orbital computed tomography. PBMCs were separated from approximately 10 ml of fresh peripheral blood using Ficoll-Paque density gradient centrifugation. Total RNA was extracted with Trizol reagent, and quality was checked on an Agilent 2100 Bioanalyzer. This clonotype was observed a handful of times. The antigen this receptor binds is unknown. There are no base qualities to consult, and no much larger clone falls within one base. Sequenced: blood. This TCR derives from a woman between 18 and 29 years old with Graves' hyperthyroidism.

CDR3 protein: CATSDSTSEVLETQYF. At the DNA level, the sequence is TGTGCCACCAGTGATTCAACTAGCGAGGTTTTAGAGACCCAGTACTTC. The chain is encoded by TRBV24-1 joined to TRBJ2-5; TRBD2 lines up with 7 middle nucleotides. The germline V gene encodes CDR1 KGHDR and CDR2 SFDVKD. For this chain, trimming is 2 bases at the V end and 4 bases at the J end, and the number of junction bases without a gene match is 9. The CDR3 covers 16 residues, taking in both the cysteine and the phenylalanine. Only the CDR3 portion is preserved as DNA: 48 bases, with reading frame beginning at the first base.